This T cell receptor (beta chain) is from a study of blood T cell repertoires in COVID-19 (dated by TCRdb to 2018 to 2020). For the study in its entirety: Samples from collaborators originated in the United States, Italy and Spain and spanned both the acute and convalescent phases of COVID-19. The material from the prospective study consisted of cDNA or gDNA derived from T cells, B-cell-depleted T cells, or PBMCs. Subjects who had been exposed to COVID-19, were actively infected with it, or had recovered from it provided the deeply sampled blood TCRbeta repertoires that made up the dataset. The repertoires were made available in a free public database intended to serve as a resource for research on the immune response to SARS-CoV-2. The samples were drawn from the first 160 participants of the ongoing ImmuneRACE study and from 1,254 subjects provided by 6 global collaborators. A de-identified subject ID, COVID-19 status, age in years and sex were almost always included in the sample metadata. Where available, HLA class I and class II types were obtained from metadata supplied by the sample provider rather than from assay-based typing.

The immunoSEQ Assay, a bias-controlled multiplex PCR, was used to amplify TCRbeta CDR3 regions from genomic DNA. Regarding the original processing steps: The number of nucleated cells in each sample was estimated by amplification of reference gene primers within the assay. To quantify the absolute abundance of each unique TCRbeta CDR3 rearrangement, sequence reads were collapsed and filtered. Productive Simpson clonality was computed per sample as the square root of Simpson's diversity index over productive rearrangements. The table was pulled from immuneACCESS by TCRdb, which kept in-frame rearrangements only. Such tables lose some clones; where checked, under half of the loss comes from unresolved V genes, and the rest has no known cause. V and J calls and clone size come straight from that table; D and trimming were deduced from the DNA. The sample table shows more than 35,000 clones, and around 93% are seen once. The top ten constitute more than 15% of the sample.

The research as a whole found: Clinical and demographic metadata were provided uncurated, with the amount varying by source and participant.

V drops 6 bases and J drops 2 bases, leaving 20 bases in between. CDR1 and CDR2 are read off the germline V gene as SGDLS and YYNGEE. Its CDR3 holds 16 amino acids, cysteine through phenylalanine. Only the CDR3 part of the read is kept: 48 bases, read in frame from the first base. Whole blood was collected in K2EDTA tubes by collaborating institutions according to the institutions' own protocols. Collaborator samples were shipped for TCRbeta analysis as frozen whole blood, isolated PBMCs, or DNA extracted from either sample type. In regard to this clone: No cognate antigen has been identified for it. Per-base quality was not reported, and no clone a single base away is much larger than it.

The receptor was derived from a young woman in a cohort sampled during active COVID-19. Sequenced input: peripheral blood. The chain was built from TRBV9 and TRBJ1-2; D gene: possibly TRBD1, on 6 matching bases. The CDR3 is CASTKGAQRGNYGYTF. The sequenced DNA: TGTGCCAGCACCAAAGGGGCACAGAGGGGGAACTATGGCTACACCTTC.